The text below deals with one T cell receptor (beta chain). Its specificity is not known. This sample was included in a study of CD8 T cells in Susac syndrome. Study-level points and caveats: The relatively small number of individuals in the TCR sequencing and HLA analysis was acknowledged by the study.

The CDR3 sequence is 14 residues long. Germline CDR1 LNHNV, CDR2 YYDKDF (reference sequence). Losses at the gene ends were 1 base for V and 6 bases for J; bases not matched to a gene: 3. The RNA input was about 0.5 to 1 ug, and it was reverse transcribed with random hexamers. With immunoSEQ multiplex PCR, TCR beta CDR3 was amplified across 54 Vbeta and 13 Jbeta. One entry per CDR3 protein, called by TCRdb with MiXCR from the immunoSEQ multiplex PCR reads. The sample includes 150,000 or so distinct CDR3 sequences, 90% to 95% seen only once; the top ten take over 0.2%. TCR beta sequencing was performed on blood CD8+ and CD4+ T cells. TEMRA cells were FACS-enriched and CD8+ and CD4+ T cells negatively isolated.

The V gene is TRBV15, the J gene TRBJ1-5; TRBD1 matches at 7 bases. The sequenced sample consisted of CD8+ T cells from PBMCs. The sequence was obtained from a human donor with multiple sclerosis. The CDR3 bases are TGTGCCACCAGCAGAGCGAGGGGGCTTCAGCCCCAGCATTTT. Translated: CATSRARGLQPQHF.